These 22 T cell receptor beta chains came from one sample sequenced in a study of CD8+ T cells in alopecia areata (dated by TCRdb to the late 2010s). The library relied on the immunoSEQ multiplex PCR assay. For TCR sequencing, RNA was extracted from every sample and reverse transcribed into cDNA to serve as template. TCRdb stores this immuneACCESS table with in-frame sequences only. Part of the clones is absent; in the studies checked, under half of the shortfall reflects unresolved V genes, and no reason is known for the rest. This sample comprises over 150,000 clones, roughly 61% of them detected only once. Clones ranked in the top ten supply roughly an eighth of the sample. The time point label, as the study defines it: about 25 weeks on oral tofacitinib. In light of the paper, this sample's treatment or condition label describes: oral pan-JAK inhibitor, 5-10 mg twice daily. This specimen was CD8+ T cells sorted from blood, taken at week 24, from a patient treated with tofacitinib. The receptors derive from a human donor with alopecia areata.

The chain uses TRBV2 and TRBJ2-2; 10 nucleotides match TRBD2. With V trimmed by 7 bases and J by 3 bases, 5 bases remained unmatched. The CDR3 spans 15 residues. Germline CDR1 is SNHLY and CDR2 is FYNNEI. The DNA for the CDR3 is TGTGCCAGCACGGAGCTAGCGGGGGACACCGGGGAGCTGTTTTTT. This codes for CASTELAGDTGELFF.

The chain employs TRBV2 and TRBJ2-3; the match to TRBD2 covers 11 bases. The CDR3 loop spans 14 amino acids. The V gene end was trimmed by 7 bases and the J gene end by 4 bases; junction bases not matched to a gene: 4. Germline V gives CDR1 SNHLY, CDR2 FYNNEI. For the CDR3, the DNA is TGTGCCAGCAAAACTAGCGGGGGTGCAGATACGCAGTATTTT. Protein product: CASKTSGGADTQYF.

The chain has TRBV13 and TRBJ2-7; a weak D match, TRBD1 (6 bases). The length of the CDR3 is 14 residues. V lost 5 bases, J lost 6 bases, and 17 bases lay in between. CDR1 and CDR2 (germline): PRHDT, FYEKMQ (reference sequence). The CDR3 loop reads CASSISRGPFEQYF. The CDR3 region has the DNA TGTGCCAGCAGCATCTCCAGGGGCCCCTTCGAGCAGTACTTC. The variable domain in full, completed from reference TRBV13 and TRBJ2-7, reads AAGVIQSPRHLIKEKRETATLKCYPIPRHDTVYWYQQGPGQDPQFLISFYEKMQSDKGSIPDRFSAQQFSDYHSELNMSSLELGDSALYFCASSISRGPFEQYFGPGTRLTVT.

This clone was found a few times. The V call is TRBV10-3, the J call TRBJ1-5, with unresolved D. This CDR3 has 14 residues. V was shortened by 7 bases and J by 5 bases, with 15 bases between the two germline ends. Germline V lookup: CDR1 ENHRY, CDR2 SYGVKD. CDR3 DNA: TGTGCCATCAACCTCGCCGGGCCATATCAGCCCCAGCATTTT. Protein: CAINLAGPYQPQHF.

This clone has only a few counts. V and J are TRBV4-1 and TRBJ1-2; perhaps TRBD1 as D (6 bases). Trimming left V 3 bases short and J 7 bases short, with 9 bases between. The CDR3 consists of 12 residues. Germline V gives CDR1 MGHRA, CDR2 YSYEKL. The CDR3 region has the DNA TGCGCCAGCAGCCATGGGGGGCTTGGCTACACCTTC. Translating gives CASSHGGLGYTF.

The chain couples TRBV7-9 to TRBJ2-2; D possibly uses TRBD1 or TRBD2 (6 bases each). Per germline, CDR1 SEHNR and CDR2 FQNEAQ (reference sequence). The CDR3 consists of 14 residues. Trimming cost V 3 bases and J 6 bases, with 11 bases left between them. CDR3 sequence: CASSFSGAPGELFF. In DNA, the CDR3 is TGTGCCAGCAGCTTCTCGGGGGCGCCCGGGGAGCTGTTTTTT.

The chain combines TRBV13 with TRBJ1-1; 7 bases map to TRBD1. The CDR3 length is 15 residues. CDR1 and CDR2 (germline): PRHDT, FYEKMQ (reference sequence). V dropped 5 bases and J dropped 1; count of bases not matched to a gene: 7. The CDR3 DNA is TGTGCCAGCAGCCCCTCCGGGACAGAGAACACTGAAGCTTTCTTT. Amino acids: CASSPSGTENTEAFF.

The chain uses TRBV5-6 and TRBJ2-3; D ambiguous. With 2 bases removed from V and 5 bases from J, the gap between germline ends came to 3 bases. This CDR3 is 11 amino acids long. Per germline, CDR1 SGHDT and CDR2 YYEEEE. This CDR3 is CASSLVDTQYF. The DNA of the CDR3 is TGTGCCAGCAGCTTAGTAGATACGCAGTATTTT.

This chain joins TRBV30 and TRBJ1-2, with D uncertain. The CDR3 totals 10 residues. Deletions cut 3 bases from V and 13 bases from J, with 12 bases between. Germline loops: CDR1 GTSNPN, CDR2 SVGIG (reference sequence). CDR3: CAWSKGTVTF. CDR3 coding DNA: TGTGCCTGGAGCAAGGGCACCGTCACCTTC.

CDR3 sequence reads: CASSLGLVVYEQYF. The CDR3 DNA reads TGTGCCAGCAGCCTGGGACTAGTGGTCTACGAGCAGTACTTC. V gene TRBV7-2 combines with J gene TRBJ2-7; 8 nucleotides match TRBD2. The junction had 6 bases not matched to a gene; V was cut back by 5 bases and J by 3 bases. Germline V gives CDR1 SGHTA, CDR2 FQGNSA. The CDR3 contains 14 residues.

The CDR3, as DNA: TGCGCCAGCAGCTATTACTCAGGGGAGGGGAACACTGAAGCTTTCTTT. Its translation: CASSYYSGEGNTEAFF. J is TRBJ1-1 and V is TRBV5-1; tentatively, D is TRBD1 (6 bases). This CDR3 contains 16 residues. V was trimmed by 3 bases and J by 1 base, leaving 16 bases between them. Germline values: CDR1 SGHRS, CDR2 YFSETQ.

This clone was observed many times. The rearrangement uses TRBV2 and TRBJ2-1, with TRBD2 matching over 9 bases. Germline V gene sequence: CDR1 SNHLY, CDR2 FYNNEI. CDR3 length equals 12 residues. V lost 6 bases to trimming and J lost 15 bases; unmatched junction nucleotides: 9. CDR3 residues: CASRGDSGGPFF. The CDR3 coding sequence is TGTGCCAGCAGAGGAGATAGCGGGGGACCGTTCTTC.

This clone was counted between two and nine times. The chain couples TRBV10-3 to TRBJ2-1; TRBD2 aligns across 7 bases. The junction had 9 bases not matched to a gene; V was cut back by 6 bases and J by 4 bases. The CDR3 totals 15 residues. The germline V gene encodes CDR1 ENHRY and CDR2 SYGVKD. The CDR3 loop is CAISVGGRPYNEQFF. The CDR3 nucleotides read TGTGCCATCAGCGTCGGGGGGAGACCGTACAATGAGCAGTTCTTC.

There are a few counts of this clone. This chain joins TRBV7-9 and TRBJ1-1, with unresolved D. CDR1 and CDR2 (germline): SEHNR, FQNEAQ (reference sequence). This CDR3 is 15 amino acids long. V gave up 5 bases and J gave up 1 base, with 14 bases separating them. As DNA, the CDR3 is TGTGCCAGCAGCCAAGGGAGTCACTCGAACACTGAAGCTTTCTTT. This gives the protein CASSQGSHSNTEAFF.

The rearrangement joins TRBV27 to TRBJ2-1; D remains ambiguous. Germline V gene lookup returns CDR1 MNHEY and CDR2 SMNVEV (reference sequence). The CDR3 sequence is 11 residues long. The ends were cut back, 6 bases at V and 3 bases at J, with 3 bases in the middle. The CDR3 bases are TGTGCCAGCAGAGACTACAATGAGCAGTTCTTC. It yields the protein CASRDYNEQFF.

CDR3 protein: CASSLNRGRWTDTQYF. The CDR3 nucleotides are TGTGCCAGCAGCTTGAACCGGGGGCGCTGGACAGATACGCAGTATTTT. The J gene is TRBJ2-3, the V gene TRBV7-9; D is possibly TRBD1 or TRBD2 (6 bases each). Trimming removed 3 bases from V and 3 bases from J, with 16 bases in between. CDR3 length equals 16 residues. Per the germline V gene, CDR1 is SEHNR and CDR2 is FQNEAQ (reference sequence).

The chain joins TRBV14 to TRBJ2-1, with 9 bases that match TRBD1. This CDR3 spans 16 amino acids. V dropped 0 bases and J dropped 2; count of bases not matched to a gene: 2. The germline V gene has CDR1 SGHDN and CDR2 FVKESK. The CDR3 loop is CASSQEDRGAYNEQFF. The CDR3 DNA reads TGTGCCAGCAGCCAAGAGGACAGGGGTGCCTACAATGAGCAGTTCTTC.

This chain joins TRBV30 and TRBJ1-1; 7 bases match TRBD1. V dropped 0 bases and J dropped 2; count of bases not matched to a gene: 21. CDR1 GTSNPN and CDR2 SVGIG come from the germline V gene (reference sequence). The CDR3 totals 20 residues. The CDR3 DNA reads as TGTGCCTGGAGTGTACTTCTCTCACGACGACAGGGCGGAAATAACACTGAAGCTTTCTTT. Translation: CAWSVLLSRRQGGNNTEAFF. The whole variable domain, remainder taken from reference TRBV30 and TRBJ1-1, is SQTIHQWPATLVQPVGSPLSLECTVEGTSNPNLYWYRQAAGRGLQLLFYSVGIGQISSEVPQNLSASRPQDRQFILSSKKLLLSDSGFYLCAWSVLLSRRQGGNNTEAFFGQGTRLTVV.

In this sample, this clone turned up a few times. The chain is built from TRBV29-1 and TRBJ2-2; no firm D call. CDR1 and CDR2 (germline): SQVTM, ANQGSEA. V dropped 6 bases and J dropped 0 bases, with 17 bases sitting between them. The CDR3 is made up of 16 amino acids. DNA for the CDR3: TGCAGCGTCGCCCGAGACAATTACGCGAACACCGGGGAGCTGTTTTTT. Its translation: CSVARDNYANTGELFF.

Comments on this clone: This sample also contains other DNA sequences that code for the same CDR3. The CDR3 is CSVEDSYEQYF. Here the CDR3 DNA reads TGCAGCGTTGAGGATTCCTACGAGCAGTACTTC. This rearrangement joins TRBV29-1 to TRBJ2-7, with D unclear. Trimming shortened V by 3 bases and J by 1 base, and 4 bases separated the two germline ends. Germline loops: CDR1 SQVTM, CDR2 ANQGSEA. This CDR3 region has 11 residues.

This clone was seen a handful of times. The CDR3 DNA follows: TGCGCCAGCAGCTTCGGACAGAACACTGAAGCTTTCTTT. This sequence encodes CASSFGQNTEAFF. The chain has TRBV5-1 and TRBJ1-1, with D possibly being TRBD1 (5 bases). Germline lookup yields CDR1 SGHRS and CDR2 YFSETQ. CDR3 size: 13 residues. V was pared by 2 bases and J by 1 base, with 6 bases between.

This clone was observed a few times. The V and J genes are TRBV7-3 and TRBJ1-1, with D unclear. The CDR3 covers 16 residues. V lost 2 bases and J lost 5, with 18 bases in between. Germline assignment: CDR1 SGHTA and CDR2 FQGTGA. For the CDR3, the DNA is TGTGCCAGCAGCTTACCCCAGAACCCTAAGCGGACTGAAGCTTTCTTT. It codes for CASSLPQNPKRTEAFF.